This T cell receptor (beta chain) originates from a study of early T cells in non-severe SARS-CoV-2 infection. On the study more broadly: Sequencing was performed on bulk RNA from unsorted whole blood, leaving chains unpaired.

In this sample, this clonotype turned up a few times. Its antigen is as yet unknown. Unique molecular identifiers were added to individual cDNA molecules. TCRdb independently ran MiXCR on the 5' RACE reads; one entry per CDR3 protein. The data show approximately 73,000 distinct CDR3 sequences, 10% to 12% seen once. The study's findings and limits: VDJdb matching skewed toward anti-spike CD8 responses, missing private and CD4 specificities.

Germline CDR1 is SGHNT and CDR2 is YYREEE (reference sequence). There are 16 residues in the CDR3. After removal of 6 bases from V and 4 bases from J, the junction contained 12 bases not matched to a gene. J is TRBJ2-3 and V is TRBV5-4; TRBD2 matches at 9 bases. Input material: whole blood. The TCR was taken from an adult who was a healthcare worker with PCR-confirmed SARS-CoV-2 infection or an uninfected control (not recorded which). This CDR3 is CASTREGGAIADTQYF. The CDR3 nucleotides read TGTGCCAGCACGCGGGAGGGGGGCGCGATTGCAGATACGCAGTATTTT.